The source of this T cell receptor (beta chain) is a study of blood T cell repertoires in COVID-19. About the study: The United States, Italy and Spain supplied acute and convalescent COVID-19 samples.

The data were produced by immunoSEQ multiplex PCR, yet TCRdb's version contains in-frame clones alone and is incomplete. Here the sample spans 200,000 to 250,000 clones, roughly 88% being singletons. CDR3 length equals 15 residues. V lost 5 bases, J lost 5 bases, and 6 bases stayed unmatched. Germline V CDR1 and CDR2: MGHRA, YSYEKL. The chain carries TRBV4-1 and TRBJ1-4, with 9 bases that match TRBD1. Sequenced: PBMCs or T cells enriched from blood (not recorded which). The sequence was obtained from a woman in her 40s with acute COVID-19. The CDR3 nucleotides are TGCGCCAGCAGCTTTCACGGGACAGGGAATGAAAAACTGTTTTTT. Its translation is CASSFHGTGNEKLFF.